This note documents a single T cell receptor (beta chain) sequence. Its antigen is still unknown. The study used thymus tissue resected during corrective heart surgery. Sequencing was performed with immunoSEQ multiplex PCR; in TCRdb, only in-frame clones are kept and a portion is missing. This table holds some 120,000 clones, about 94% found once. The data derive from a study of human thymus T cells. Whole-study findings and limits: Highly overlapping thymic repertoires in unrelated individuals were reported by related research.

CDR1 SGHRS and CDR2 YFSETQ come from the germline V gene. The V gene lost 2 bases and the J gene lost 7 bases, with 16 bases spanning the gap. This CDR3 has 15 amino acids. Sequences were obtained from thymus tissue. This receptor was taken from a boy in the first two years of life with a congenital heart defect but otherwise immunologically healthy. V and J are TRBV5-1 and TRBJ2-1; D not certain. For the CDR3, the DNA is TGCGCCAGCAGCTTTCTGGGTCCTAGTTGGAATGAGCAGTTCTTC. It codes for CASSFLGPSWNEQFF. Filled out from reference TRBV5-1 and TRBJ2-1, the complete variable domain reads KAGVTQTPRYLIKTRGQQVTLSCSPISGHRSVSWYQQTPGQGLQFLFEYFSETQRNKGNFPGRFSGRQFSNSRSEMNVSTLELGDSALYLCASSFLGPSWNEQFFGPGTRLTVL.